This record covers a single T cell receptor beta chain. The data originate from a study of tumor-infiltrating lymphocytes in oesophageal squamous cell carcinoma. The CDR3 sequence is 14 residues long. The V gene lost 9 bases and the J gene lost 5 bases, with 14 bases spanning the gap. Germline CDR1 and CDR2: LNHNV and YYDKDF (reference sequence). TCRdb called the PCR reads again in MiXCR, with one record for every CDR3 protein. The top ten clones hold roughly a tenth of a sample with just under 20,000 distinct CDR3 sequences, about 41% of them seen once. The sequence came from a male donor with esophageal squamous cell carcinoma. Material for sequencing was normal esophageal tissue next to the tumor. The rearrangement links TRBV15 to TRBJ1-6; the D gene is possibly TRBD1 (6 bases). The CDR3 bases are TGTGCCACGCGAACGGGGGCGAATAATTCACCCCTCCACTTT. Residues: CATRTGANNSPLHF.